The 10 T cell receptor beta chains below come from one sample, sequenced in a study of early T cells in non-severe SARS-CoV-2 infection. TCRdb redid the calling of the 5' RACE reads with MiXCR, one entry per CDR3 protein. The sample comprises about 64,000 distinct CDR3 sequences, roughly 9% of which are singletons, and roughly 13% rests with the top ten. Sequenced material: whole blood, taken at baseline. The receptor source for this set is an adult who was a healthcare worker with PCR-confirmed SARS-CoV-2 infection or an uninfected control (not recorded which).

This clonotype came up once. A much larger clone lies a single base off, so this may be a read error. The gene calls are TRBV20-1 and TRBJ2-2; D not resolved. This CDR3 has 11 residues. Germline CDR1 is DFQATT and CDR2 is SNEGSKA (reference sequence). Trimming took 2 bases from V and 3 from J, leaving 1 base between them. DNA for the CDR3: TGCAGTGCTAGACACACCGGGGAGCTGTTTTTT. Translation gives CSARHTGELFF.

Only a few counts were recorded for this clonotype. The V and J genes are TRBV25-1 and TRBJ1-6, with no clear D. Looked up from germline, CDR1 is MGHDK and CDR2 is SYGVNS. Deletions cut 7 bases from V and 10 bases from J, with 17 bases between. The CDR3 consists of 14 residues. The CDR3 region is CASNGGLRRSPLHF. As DNA, the CDR3 is TGTGCCAGCAACGGAGGGCTAAGACGATCACCCCTCCACTTT.

This clonotype was observed a few times. The J gene is TRBJ1-1, the V gene TRBV18; D possibly corresponds to TRBD1 (6 bases). V gave up 6 bases and J gave up 3 bases, with 14 bases separating them. CDR1 and CDR2 from the germline V gene are KGHSH and LQKENI. The CDR3 contains 14 residues. The CDR3 is CASSQGTGYTEAFF. The CDR3 DNA sequence: TGTGCCAGCTCCCAGGGAACAGGGTACACTGAAGCTTTCTTT.

This clonotype was seen a few times. J is TRBJ1-1 and V is TRBV27; 7 positions agree with TRBD1. Germline assignment: CDR1 MNHEY and CDR2 SMNVEV (reference sequence). The V segment lost 4 bases and the J segment 1 base; nucleotides outside the gene matches: 3. CDR3 length equals 14 residues. CDR3 sequence: CASSSGQSNTEAFF. DNA for the CDR3: TGTGCCAGCAGTTCGGGACAGTCGAACACTGAAGCTTTCTTT.

This clonotype was recorded at least ten times. The V call is TRBV12-3 or TRBV12-4, the J call TRBJ1-2; D is ambiguous. V lost 5 bases to trimming and J lost 4 bases, with 14 bases between them. The CDR3 sequence is 14 residues long. The CDR3 sequence: CASSNSGAAYGYTF. CDR3 in DNA: TGTGCCAGCAGTAACTCAGGAGCAGCCTATGGCTACACCTTC.

The V gene is TRBV7-2, the J gene TRBJ1-5; 9 bases align to TRBD1. The CDR3 extends over 14 amino acids. Germline-derived CDR1 and CDR2 are SGHTA and FQGNSA. J was trimmed by 7 bases and V by 3 bases; bases with no gene match: 4. DNA for the CDR3: TGTGCCAGCAGCTTGGACAGGGGAGGCCAGCCCCAGCATTTT. Its translation is CASSLDRGGQPQHF.

This clonotype was counted between two and nine times. The genes are TRBV10-3 and TRBJ2-2; TRBD1 matches at 8 bases. The CDR3 is 18 residues long. CDR1 and CDR2 from the germline V gene are ENHRY and SYGVKD. Trimming cost V 2 bases and J 3 bases; bases outside gene matches: 11. The CDR3 reads CAISEGGRTGSDTGELFF. For the CDR3, the DNA is TGTGCCATCAGTGAGGGGGGTCGGACAGGGAGCGACACCGGGGAGCTGTTTTTT.

This clonotype was seen many times. This sequence joins TRBV2 and TRBJ1-2; 9 bases align to TRBD1. Germline V gene sequence: CDR1 SNHLY, CDR2 FYNNEI. The CDR3 length is 14 residues. J lost 8 bases, V lost 6 bases, and 10 bases had no gene match. The CDR3 region is CASRGTGPKGGYTF. The CDR3 DNA reads TGTGCCAGCAGGGGGACAGGGCCCAAAGGGGGCTACACCTTC.

This clonotype showed up many times. The chain employs TRBV20-1 and TRBJ1-1, with 7 bases identical to TRBD1. This CDR3 contains 14 residues. Trimming removed 2 bases from V and 3 bases from J; junction bases left unmatched: 6. CDR1 and CDR2 (germline): DFQATT, SNEGSKA (reference sequence). The CDR3 DNA reads TGCAGTGCTAGATCCCGACAGGGCCACACTGAAGCTTTCTTT. Translating it yields CSARSRQGHTEAFF.

The rearrangement joins TRBV3-1 to TRBJ2-2, with 9 bases fitting TRBD2. Trimming at V came to 1 base and at J to 8 bases, leaving 2 bases not matched to a gene. This CDR3 region has 14 residues. Germline V gene sequence: CDR1 LGHDT, CDR2 YNNKEL (reference sequence). CDR3 in DNA: TGTGCCAGCAGCCAAGTGCTAGCGGGAGGGGAGCTGTTTTTT. This sequence encodes CASSQVLAGGELFF.